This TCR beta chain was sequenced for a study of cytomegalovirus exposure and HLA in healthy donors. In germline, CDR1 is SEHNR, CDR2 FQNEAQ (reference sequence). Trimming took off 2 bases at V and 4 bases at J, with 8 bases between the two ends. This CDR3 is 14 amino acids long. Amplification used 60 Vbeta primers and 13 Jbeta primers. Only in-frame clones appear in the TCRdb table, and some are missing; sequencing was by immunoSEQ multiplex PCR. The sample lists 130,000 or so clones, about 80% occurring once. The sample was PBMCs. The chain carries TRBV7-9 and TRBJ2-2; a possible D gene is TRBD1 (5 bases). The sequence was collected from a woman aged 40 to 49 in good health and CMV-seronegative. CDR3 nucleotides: TGTGCCAGCAGCTTAAGCAGGGCCACCGGGGAGCTGTTTTTT. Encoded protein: CASSLSRATGELFF.